The following is a T cell receptor (beta chain) sequence with its context. Reverse transcription of roughly 0.5 to 1 ug RNA was carried out with random hexamers. From the immunoSEQ multiplex PCR reads, TCRdb called clonotypes with MiXCR, one entry per CDR3 protein. The data contain around 80,000 distinct CDR3 sequences, roughly 94% of them singletons. The data stem from a study of CD8 T cells in Susac syndrome. Overall study context: Patients with Susac syndrome were therapy-naive, taking corticosteroids, with some also receiving intravenous immunoglobulin, or taking intravenous immunoglobulin alone at the time their blood was drawn.

The CDR3 covers 12 residues. V lost 2 bases and J lost 8, with 7 bases in between. This sequence joins TRBV12-3 or TRBV12-4 and TRBJ1-5; D is uncertain. The sequencing sample was made of CD8+ T cells from PBMCs. The TCR originated in a human donor with Susac syndrome. For the CDR3, the DNA is TGTGCCAGCAGTTTAAGGCCCGAGCCCCAGCATTTT. It codes for CASSLRPEPQHF.